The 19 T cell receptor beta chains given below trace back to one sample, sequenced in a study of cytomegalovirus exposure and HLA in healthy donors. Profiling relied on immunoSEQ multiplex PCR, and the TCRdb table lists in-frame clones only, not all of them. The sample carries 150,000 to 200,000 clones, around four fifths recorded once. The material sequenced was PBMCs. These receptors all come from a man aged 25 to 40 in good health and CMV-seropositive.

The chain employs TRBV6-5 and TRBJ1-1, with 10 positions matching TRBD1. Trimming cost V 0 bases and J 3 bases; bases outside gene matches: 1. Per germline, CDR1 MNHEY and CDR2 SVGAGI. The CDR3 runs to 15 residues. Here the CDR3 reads CASSYSGTGDTEAFF. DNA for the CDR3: TGTGCCAGCAGTTACTCTGGGACAGGGGACACTGAAGCTTTCTTT.

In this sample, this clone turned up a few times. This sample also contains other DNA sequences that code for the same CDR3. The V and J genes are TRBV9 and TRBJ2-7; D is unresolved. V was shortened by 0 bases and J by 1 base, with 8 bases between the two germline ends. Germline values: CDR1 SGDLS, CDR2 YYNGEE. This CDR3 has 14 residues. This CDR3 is CASSVGGSSYEQYF. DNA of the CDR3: TGTGCCAGCAGCGTAGGAGGATCTTCCTACGAGCAGTACTTC.

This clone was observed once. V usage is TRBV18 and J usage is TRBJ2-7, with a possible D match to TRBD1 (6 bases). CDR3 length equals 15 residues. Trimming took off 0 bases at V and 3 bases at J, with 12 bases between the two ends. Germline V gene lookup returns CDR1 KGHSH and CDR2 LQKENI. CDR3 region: CASSPPAGESYEQYF. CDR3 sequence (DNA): TGTGCCAGCTCACCACCGGCAGGGGAAAGCTACGAGCAGTACTTC.

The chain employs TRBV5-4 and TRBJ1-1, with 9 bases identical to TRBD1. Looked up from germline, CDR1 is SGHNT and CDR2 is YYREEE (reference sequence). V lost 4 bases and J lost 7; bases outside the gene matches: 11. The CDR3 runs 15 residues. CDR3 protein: CASSIVQGAGFEAFF. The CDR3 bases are TGTGCCAGCAGCATCGTACAGGGGGCTGGATTTGAAGCTTTCTTT.

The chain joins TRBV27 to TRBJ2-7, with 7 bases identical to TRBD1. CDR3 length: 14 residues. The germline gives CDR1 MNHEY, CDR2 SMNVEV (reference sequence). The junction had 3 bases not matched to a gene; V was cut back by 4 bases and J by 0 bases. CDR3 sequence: CASSYRDSSYEQYF. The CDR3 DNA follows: TGTGCCAGCAGTTACCGGGACAGCTCCTACGAGCAGTACTTC.

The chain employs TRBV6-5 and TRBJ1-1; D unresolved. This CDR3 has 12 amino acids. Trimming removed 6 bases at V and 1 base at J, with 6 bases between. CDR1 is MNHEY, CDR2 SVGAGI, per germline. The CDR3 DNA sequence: TGTGCCAGCAGAGAGGGGAACACTGAAGCTTTCTTT. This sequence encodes CASREGNTEAFF.

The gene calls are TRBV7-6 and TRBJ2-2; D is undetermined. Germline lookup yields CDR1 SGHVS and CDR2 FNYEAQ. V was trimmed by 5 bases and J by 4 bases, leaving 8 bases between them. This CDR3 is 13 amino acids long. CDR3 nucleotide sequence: TGTGCCAGCAGCCTTAGCCCCACCGGGGAGCTGTTTTTT. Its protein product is CASSLSPTGELFF.

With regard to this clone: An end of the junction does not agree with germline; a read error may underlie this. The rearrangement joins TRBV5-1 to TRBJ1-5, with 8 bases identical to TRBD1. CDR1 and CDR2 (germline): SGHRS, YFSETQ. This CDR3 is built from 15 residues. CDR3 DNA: TGCGCCAGCAGTCTGCAGGGGGCCGTGGATCAGCTCCAGCATTTT. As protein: CASSLQGAVDQLQHF.

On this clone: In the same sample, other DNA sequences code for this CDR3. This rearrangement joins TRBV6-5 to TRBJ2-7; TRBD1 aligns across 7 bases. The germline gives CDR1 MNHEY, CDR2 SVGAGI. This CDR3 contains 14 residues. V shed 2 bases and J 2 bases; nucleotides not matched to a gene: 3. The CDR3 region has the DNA TGTGCCAGCAGTTACGGTCAGGGGGCCTACGAGCAGTACTTC. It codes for CASSYGQGAYEQYF.

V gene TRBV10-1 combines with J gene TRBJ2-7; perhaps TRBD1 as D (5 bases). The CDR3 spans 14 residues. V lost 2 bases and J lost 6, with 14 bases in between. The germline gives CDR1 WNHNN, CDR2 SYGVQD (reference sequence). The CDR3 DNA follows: TGCGCCAGCAGTGAGAAGTGGGGCTCTGGCGAGCAGTACTTC. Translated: CASSEKWGSGEQYF.

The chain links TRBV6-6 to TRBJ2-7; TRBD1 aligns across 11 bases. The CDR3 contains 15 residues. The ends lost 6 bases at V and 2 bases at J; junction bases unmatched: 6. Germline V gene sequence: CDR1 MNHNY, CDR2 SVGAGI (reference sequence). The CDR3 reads CASRYMGQGAYEQYF. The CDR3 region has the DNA TGTGCCAGCAGATACATGGGACAGGGGGCCTACGAGCAGTACTTC.

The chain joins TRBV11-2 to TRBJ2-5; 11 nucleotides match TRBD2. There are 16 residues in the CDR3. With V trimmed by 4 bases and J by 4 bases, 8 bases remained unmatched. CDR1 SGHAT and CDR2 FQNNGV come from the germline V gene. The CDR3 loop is CASSSRIAGGPETQYF. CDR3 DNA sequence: TGTGCCAGCAGCTCCCGAATAGCGGGGGGGCCAGAGACCCAGTACTTC. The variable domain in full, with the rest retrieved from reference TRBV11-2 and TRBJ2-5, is EAGVAQSPRYKIIEKRQSVAFWCNPISGHATLYWYQQILGQGPKLLIQFQNNGVVDDSQLPKDRFSAERLKGVDSTLKIQPAKLEDSAVYLCASSSRIAGGPETQYFGPGTRLLVL.

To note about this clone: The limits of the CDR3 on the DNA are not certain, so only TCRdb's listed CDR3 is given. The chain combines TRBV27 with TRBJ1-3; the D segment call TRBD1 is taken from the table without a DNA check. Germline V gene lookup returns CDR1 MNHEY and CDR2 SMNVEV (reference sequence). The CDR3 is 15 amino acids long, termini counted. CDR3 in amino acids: CASSSSTGVGNTIYF.

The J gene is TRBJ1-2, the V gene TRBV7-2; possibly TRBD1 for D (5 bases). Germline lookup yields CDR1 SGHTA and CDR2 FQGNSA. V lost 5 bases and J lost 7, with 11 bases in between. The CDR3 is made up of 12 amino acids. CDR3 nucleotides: TGTGCCAGCAGCCGGGGGGGTAGTGGCTACACCTTC. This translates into CASSRGGSGYTF. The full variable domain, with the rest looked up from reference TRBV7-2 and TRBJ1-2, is GAGVSQSPSNKVTEKGKDVELRCDPISGHTALYWYRQSLGQGLEFLIYFQGNSAPDKSGLPSDRFSAERTGGSVSTLTIQRTQQEDSAVYLCASSRGGSGYTFGSGTRLTVV.

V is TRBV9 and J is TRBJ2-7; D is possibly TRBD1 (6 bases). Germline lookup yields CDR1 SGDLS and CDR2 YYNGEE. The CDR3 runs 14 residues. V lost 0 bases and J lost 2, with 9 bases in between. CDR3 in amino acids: CASSVGGTTYEQYF. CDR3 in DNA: TGTGCCAGCAGCGTAGGGGGGACAACCTACGAGCAGTACTTC. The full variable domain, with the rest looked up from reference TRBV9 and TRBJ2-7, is DSGVTQTPKHLITATGQRVTLRCSPRSGDLSVYWYQQSLDQGLQFLIQYYNGEERAKGNILERFSAQQFPDLHSELNLSSLELGDSALYFCASSVGGTTYEQYFGPGTRLTVT.

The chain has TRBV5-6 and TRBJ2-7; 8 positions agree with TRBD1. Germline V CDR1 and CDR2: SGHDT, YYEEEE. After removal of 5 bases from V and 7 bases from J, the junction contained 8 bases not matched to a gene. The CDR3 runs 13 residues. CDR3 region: CASSPGQGWEQYF. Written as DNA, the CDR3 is TGTGCCAGCAGTCCTGGACAGGGTTGGGAGCAGTACTTC.

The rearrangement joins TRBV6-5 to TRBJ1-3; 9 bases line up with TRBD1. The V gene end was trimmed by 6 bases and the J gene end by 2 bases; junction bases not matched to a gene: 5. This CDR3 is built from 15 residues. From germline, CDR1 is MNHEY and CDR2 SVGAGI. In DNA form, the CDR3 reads TGTGCCAGCAGCCTAACAGGGGGCACTGGAAACACCATATATTTT. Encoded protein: CASSLTGGTGNTIYF.

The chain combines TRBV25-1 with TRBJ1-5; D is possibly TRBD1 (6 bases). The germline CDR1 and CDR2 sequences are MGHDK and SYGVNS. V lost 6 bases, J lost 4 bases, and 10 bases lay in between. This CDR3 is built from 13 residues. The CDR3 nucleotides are TGTGCCAGCAGCCCCACAGGGAATCAGCCCCAGCATTTT. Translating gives CASSPTGNQPQHF.

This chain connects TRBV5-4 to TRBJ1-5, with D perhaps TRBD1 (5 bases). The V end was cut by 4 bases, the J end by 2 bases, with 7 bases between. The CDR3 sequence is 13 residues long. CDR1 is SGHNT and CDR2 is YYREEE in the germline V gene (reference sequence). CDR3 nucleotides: TGTGCCAGCAGCCGGGGGGGCAATCAGCCCCAGCATTTT. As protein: CASSRGGNQPQHF.